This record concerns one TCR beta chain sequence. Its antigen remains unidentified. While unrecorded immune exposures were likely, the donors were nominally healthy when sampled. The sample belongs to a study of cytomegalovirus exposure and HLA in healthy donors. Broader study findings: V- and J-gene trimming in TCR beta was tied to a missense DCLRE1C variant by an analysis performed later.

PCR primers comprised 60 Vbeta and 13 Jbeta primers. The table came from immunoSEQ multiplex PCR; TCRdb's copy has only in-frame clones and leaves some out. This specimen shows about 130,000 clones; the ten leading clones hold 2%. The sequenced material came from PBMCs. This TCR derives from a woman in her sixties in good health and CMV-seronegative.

The CDR3 protein is CASSPPRAGMNTEAFF. The CDR3 region has the DNA TGTGCCAGCAGCCCCCCGCGGGCGGGGATGAACACTGAAGCTTTCTTT. The chain couples TRBV9 to TRBJ1-1; D unresolved. This CDR3 has 16 amino acids. Germline V gives CDR1 SGDLS, CDR2 YYNGEE. Trimming stripped 4 bases from V and 0 bases from J, with 16 bases between. The complete variable domain, with remaining parts taken from reference TRBV9 and TRBJ1-1, reads DSGVTQTPKHLITATGQRVTLRCSPRSGDLSVYWYQQSLDQGLQFLIQYYNGEERAKGNILERFSAQQFPDLHSELNLSSLELGDSALYFCASSPPRAGMNTEAFFGQGTRLTVV.